Below, 3 T cell receptor beta chains from the same sample are listed, as sequenced in a study of blood T cell repertoires in COVID-19 (dated by TCRdb to 2018 to 2020). The library was built by means of the immunoSEQ multiplex PCR assay. This immuneACCESS table, as held by TCRdb, lists in-frame sequences with V and J called but not all clones. Of the missing ones, under half trace to an unresolved V gene in checked studies; the others have no known cause. Present in this sample are under 200,000 clones, 79% of which were seen just once. The ten largest clonotypes hold about 20% of the sample. Sequenced material: PBMCs or T cells enriched from blood (not recorded which). The receptors derive from a woman in her sixties or seventies in a cohort exposed to, infected with or recovered from COVID-19 (not recorded which).

The gene calls are TRBV9 and TRBJ2-3, with D hard to call. CDR3 length: 16 residues. V lost 0 bases, J lost 6 bases, and 17 bases lay in between. Germline V gene data show CDR1 as SGDLS and CDR2 as YYNGEE. CDR3: CASSVALSGPVDTQYF. The CDR3 bases are TGTGCCAGCAGCGTAGCACTTTCTGGGCCTGTGGATACGCAGTATTTT.

The chain links TRBV2 to TRBJ2-2; 7 positions match TRBD1. The CDR3 contains 15 residues. The trim removed 7 bases at V and 2 bases at J, leaving 7 bases unmatched. From germline, CDR1 is SNHLY and CDR2 FYNNEI. Here the CDR3 reads CASNIQGTNTGELFF. CDR3 coding DNA: TGTGCCAGCAACATACAGGGGACCAACACCGGGGAGCTGTTTTTT. The whole variable domain, filled in from reference TRBV2 and TRBJ2-2, reads EPEVTQTPSHQVTQMGQEVILRCVPISNHLYFYWYRQILGQKVEFLVSFYNNEISEKSEIFDDQFSVERPDGSNFTLKIRSTKLEDSAMYFCASNIQGTNTGELFFGEGSRLTVL.

The chain links TRBV7-9 to TRBJ2-7; 9 nucleotides line up with TRBD1. With 8 bases clipped from V and 2 bases from J, the junction kept 7 bases outside the gene matches. CDR1 and CDR2 (germline): SEHNR, FQNEAQ (reference sequence). The CDR3 contains 14 residues. The CDR3: CASGRGQGPYEQYF. The CDR3 DNA reads as TGTGCCAGCGGACGGGGACAGGGACCCTACGAGCAGTACTTC.